This T cell receptor (beta chain) came from a study of identical twins. The CDR3 is 15 residues long. CDR1 is DFQATT, CDR2 SNEGSKA, per germline (reference sequence). J lost 4 bases, V lost 2 bases, and 7 bases had no gene match. A universal primer site was added by template switching, and unique molecular identifiers were carried by the cDNA. Via MiXCR, TCRdb re-called the 5' RACE reads, giving one row per CDR3 protein. The sample comprises 200,000 to 250,000 distinct CDR3 sequences, about 7% of which are singletons, and under 4% rests with the top ten. These data also formed part of another study, on yellow fever vaccine responses in identical twins.

J is TRBJ2-1 and V is TRBV20-1; 8 positions agree with TRBD1. Sequencing was performed on memory (CD45RO+) T cells sorted from blood. The clonotype originates from a woman between 18 and 29 years old in good health. As DNA, the CDR3 is TGCAGTGCTAGACCACAGGGGGAGCCTTACAATGAGCAGTTCTTC. Translated, it gives CSARPQGEPYNEQFF.